The 23 T cell receptor beta chains listed next were all sequenced from one sample in a study of human T cells and chemical hapten exposure. Time point of the sample: healthy volunteer bleed at 2 weeks. It was unfractionated whole blood from which total RNA was extracted. TCRdb re-called the RACE reads with MiXCR, one entry per CDR3 protein. The sample lists 75,000 to 100,000 distinct CDR3 sequences, approximately 10% occurring once. Source material: whole blood. The receptors were sampled from a female donor in good health. Some clones in this sample may be carry-over from other donors' samples.

In this sample, this clonotype turned up many times. The chain carries TRBV6-4 and TRBJ2-2; a possible D gene is TRBD2 (5 bases). CDR3 length: 13 amino acids. Germline CDR1 MRHNA, CDR2 SNTAGT. Trimming pared 2 bases from V and 4 bases from J, leaving 5 bases between. Here the CDR3 reads CASSDGSTGELFF. CDR3 nucleotides: TGTGCCAGCAGTGACGGGAGCACCGGGGAGCTGTTTTTT.

The gene calls are TRBV4-1 and TRBJ2-2, with 8 bases aligning to TRBD2. V shed 3 bases, J shed 2 bases, and the junction held 2 bases outside the gene matches. This CDR3 has 15 amino acids. CDR1 and CDR2 (germline): MGHRA, YSYEKL. The CDR3 DNA follows: TGCGCCAGCAGCCAGGCGGGAGGAAACACCGGGGAGCTGTTTTTT. It specifies CASSQAGGNTGELFF.

This clonotype was picked up many times. This rearrangement joins TRBV29-1 to TRBJ2-1, with TRBD2 matching 8 bases. There are 14 residues in the CDR3. CDR1 SQVTM and CDR2 ANQGSEA come from the germline V gene. The junction had 13 bases not matched to a gene; V was cut back by 6 bases and J by 9 bases. The CDR3 protein is CSVDFVGSGGEQFF. The CDR3 DNA reads TGCAGCGTGGACTTCGTAGGGAGCGGGGGTGAGCAGTTCTTC.

The chain is built from TRBV5-1 and TRBJ1-1, with D tentatively TRBD1 (5 bases). Trimming pared 3 bases from V and 0 bases from J, leaving 12 bases between. Germline V gene data show CDR1 as SGHRS and CDR2 as YFSETQ. CDR3 length equals 15 residues. CDR3 sequence (DNA): TGCGCCAGCAGCTCCCTGCAGGGATTGAACACTGAAGCTTTCTTT. Translated: CASSSLQGLNTEAFF.

The rearrangement joins TRBV7-9 to TRBJ2-2, with D hard to call. Trimming pared 3 bases from V and 5 bases from J, leaving 7 bases between. CDR1 and CDR2 from the germline V gene are SEHNR and FQNEAQ (reference sequence). The CDR3 loop spans 13 amino acids. The chain's CDR3 is CASSFLMTGELFF. CDR3 coding DNA: TGTGCCAGCAGCTTCCTCATGACCGGGGAGCTGTTTTTT.

There are a few counts of this clonotype. The chain is built from TRBV6-2 or TRBV6-3 and TRBJ2-3; D uncertain. Trimming stripped 7 bases from V and 6 bases from J, with 8 bases between. The CDR3 is 11 residues long. Germline values: CDR1 MNHEY, CDR2 SVGEGT. DNA for the CDR3: TGTGCCAGCAAGGAAGGTGATACGCAGTATTTT. Its protein is CASKEGDTQYF.

Concerning this clonotype: This may be a read error: a much more frequent sequence differs by one nucleotide. This sequence joins TRBV29-1 and TRBJ1-3; D is possibly TRBD1 (5 bases). V shed 5 bases and J shed 0 bases, with 11 bases lying between them. Germline V gene lookup returns CDR1 SQVTM and CDR2 ANQGSEA. The CDR3 consists of 14 residues. The DNA of the CDR3 is TGCAGCGTTTCAGGGATCAACTCTGGAAACACCATATATTTT. This gives the protein CSVSGINSGNTIYF. Drawing the rest from reference TRBV29-1 and TRBJ1-3, the complete variable domain is SAVISQKPSRDICQRGTSLTIQCQVDSQVTMMFWYRQQPGQSLTLIATANQGSEATYESGFVIDKFPISRPNLTFSTLTVSNMSPEDSSIYLCSVSGINSGNTIYFGEGSWLTVV.

This clonotype was seen a few times. The chain employs TRBV29-1 and TRBJ2-3, with 16 bases lining up with TRBD2. Per the germline V gene, CDR1 is SQVTM and CDR2 is ANQGSEA. V was clipped by 7 bases and J by 6 bases; unmatched bases: 4. The length of the CDR3 is 14 residues. This CDR3 is CSAGTSGREDTQYF. In DNA form, the CDR3 reads TGCAGCGCCGGGACTAGCGGGAGGGAGGATACGCAGTATTTT.

This clonotype was seen at least ten times. The CDR3 loop reads CASNPGGRHGYTF. CDR3 sequence (DNA): TGTGCCAGCAACCCAGGGGGGAGGCATGGCTACACCTTC. The chain employs TRBV25-1 and TRBJ1-2; TRBD1 matches at 7 bases. This CDR3 is 13 amino acids long. Germline V gene data show CDR1 as MGHDK and CDR2 as SYGVNS. The J segment lost 6 bases and the V segment lost 7 bases, leaving 8 bases of the junction unmatched.

V gene TRBV5-1 combines with J gene TRBJ1-2; D remains unclear. The CDR3 is made up of 15 amino acids. CDR1 and CDR2 (germline): SGHRS, YFSETQ. The ends were cut back, 0 bases at V and 4 bases at J, with 13 bases in the middle. The CDR3 region has the DNA TGCGCCAGCAGCTTGGAGGTCAGGAAGTCCTATGGCTACACCTTC. The encoded protein is CASSLEVRKSYGYTF.

A few counts support this clonotype. This chain uses TRBV20-1 with TRBJ1-5; 8 bases are a match to TRBD1. Germline V gene sequence: CDR1 DFQATT, CDR2 SNEGSKA (reference sequence). The CDR3 contains 13 residues. The junction had 3 bases not matched to a gene; V was cut back by 2 bases and J by 6 bases. CDR3 region: CSARTTGGQPQHF. CDR3 nucleotide sequence: TGCAGTGCTAGAACCACAGGGGGTCAGCCCCAGCATTTT.

This clonotype has only a few counts. The chain employs TRBV4-3 and TRBJ2-3; D is possibly TRBD2 (5 bases). The germline CDR1 and CDR2 sequences are LGHNA and YSLEER. This CDR3 is built from 16 residues. V lost 1 base, J lost 0 bases, and 11 bases lay in between. This chain's CDR3 is CASSQVEGISTDTQYF. As DNA, the CDR3 is TGCGCCAGCAGCCAAGTTGAGGGAATTAGCACAGATACGCAGTATTTT.

CDR3 protein: CASSKRASGRVGEQFF. The CDR3 DNA is TGTGCCAGCAGCAAAAGAGCTAGCGGGAGAGTGGGTGAGCAGTTCTTC. The chain links TRBV21-1 to TRBJ2-1; TRBD2, the table's D call, was not compared with the DNA. TRBV21-1 constitutes a pseudogene. The CDR3 is 16 amino acids.

This clonotype is medium-sized (0.01 to 0.1%). J is TRBJ1-6 and V is TRBV20-1, with a weak D call TRBD1 (5 bases). The germline V gene encodes CDR1 DFQATT and CDR2 SNEGSKA (reference sequence). The V and J ends lost 2 bases and 7 bases respectively, with 15 bases between them. This CDR3 region has 15 residues. The CDR3 spells CSARSPQVNNSPLHF. The CDR3 DNA reads as TGCAGTGCTAGAAGTCCACAGGTCAACAATTCACCCCTCCACTTT.

This clonotype was counted many times. The rearrangement uses TRBV9 and TRBJ2-1, with 7 bases that match TRBD2. CDR3 length: 13 amino acids. The junction had 2 bases not matched to a gene; V was cut back by 0 bases and J by 8 bases. The V gene's germline CDR1 is SGDLS and CDR2 YYNGEE. The CDR3 loop reads CASSVVSGYEQFF. DNA for the CDR3: TGTGCCAGCAGCGTAGTTAGCGGGTATGAGCAGTTCTTC.

This clonotype came up many times. The chain couples TRBV6-4 to TRBJ1-4; D possibly corresponds to TRBD1 (5 bases). Germline values: CDR1 MRHNA, CDR2 SNTAGT. The CDR3 extends over 13 amino acids. V was shortened by 6 bases and J by 5 bases, with 10 bases between the two germline ends. CDR3 loop: CASSLGANEKLFF. CDR3 nucleotide sequence: TGTGCCAGCAGCCTCGGGGCCAATGAAAAACTGTTTTTT.

This clonotype has at least ten counts. The chain is built from TRBV2 and TRBJ2-7, with TRBD1 identical over 9 bases. Per the germline V gene, CDR1 is SNHLY and CDR2 is FYNNEI. V lost 1 base and J lost 2; bases outside the gene matches: 3. CDR3 size: 15 residues. The CDR3 DNA is TGTGCCAGCAGTGAAGGGACAGGGGCTACCTACGAGCAGTACTTC. This translates into CASSEGTGATYEQYF.

This clonotype showed up just a few times. V gene TRBV12-3 or TRBV12-4 combines with J gene TRBJ2-1, with D possibly TRBD1 on 5 matching bases. This CDR3 spans 14 amino acids. The V end was cut by 3 bases, the J end by 5 bases, with 11 bases between. The CDR3 loop reads CASSFSGKNNEQFF. For the CDR3, the DNA is TGTGCCAGCAGTTTCTCAGGGAAGAACAATGAGCAGTTCTTC.

Only a few counts were recorded for this clonotype. The rearrangement uses TRBV30 and TRBJ1-6; the match to TRBD1 covers 9 bases. The J segment lost 9 bases and the V segment lost 5 bases, leaving 8 bases of the junction unmatched. This CDR3 has 14 residues. Per germline, CDR1 GTSNPN and CDR2 SVGIG (reference sequence). The CDR3 is CAWSTGQGISPLHF. DNA for the CDR3: TGTGCCTGGTCAACGGGACAGGGTATTTCACCCCTCCACTTT.

The chain carries TRBV5-1 and TRBJ2-1, with TRBD2 matching 9 bases. V dropped 4 bases and J dropped 6; count of bases not matched to a gene: 11. The CDR3 runs to 16 residues. CDR1 is SGHRS, CDR2 YFSETQ, per germline. In DNA, the CDR3 is TGCGCCAGCAGCCGCCCGGGGCTAGCGGGACCCAATGAGCAGTTCTTC. Residues: CASSRPGLAGPNEQFF.

At least ten counts were recorded for this clonotype. The rearrangement links TRBV15 to TRBJ2-3; D is undetermined. V lost 7 bases and J lost 4, with 12 bases in between. Germline V CDR1 and CDR2: LNHNV, YYDKDF (reference sequence). The CDR3 sequence is 13 residues long. The CDR3 spells CATTVRQADTQYF. The CDR3 nucleotides read TGTGCCACCACCGTGAGACAAGCAGATACGCAGTATTTT.

This clonotype has more than one count but fewer than ten. The J gene is TRBJ2-2, the V gene TRBV4-2; no firm D call. Germline CDR1 is LGHNA and CDR2 is YNFKEQ. V lost 0 bases to trimming and J lost 5 bases, with 13 bases between them. The CDR3 spans 16 residues. Here the CDR3 reads CASSQDLLVLTGELFF. In DNA form, the CDR3 reads TGTGCCAGCAGCCAAGATCTGCTAGTATTAACCGGGGAGCTGTTTTTT.

On this clonotype: Since a much larger clone is just one base distant, this may be a read error. The chain joins TRBV24-1 to TRBJ2-2; D possibly corresponds to TRBD1 (6 bases). The CDR3 length is 14 residues. CDR1 and CDR2 from the germline V gene are KGHDR and SFDVKD. The CDR3 sequence is CVTSWGTQTGELFF. DNA for the CDR3: TGTGTCACCAGTTGGGGGACACAAACCGGGGAGCTGTTTTTT.